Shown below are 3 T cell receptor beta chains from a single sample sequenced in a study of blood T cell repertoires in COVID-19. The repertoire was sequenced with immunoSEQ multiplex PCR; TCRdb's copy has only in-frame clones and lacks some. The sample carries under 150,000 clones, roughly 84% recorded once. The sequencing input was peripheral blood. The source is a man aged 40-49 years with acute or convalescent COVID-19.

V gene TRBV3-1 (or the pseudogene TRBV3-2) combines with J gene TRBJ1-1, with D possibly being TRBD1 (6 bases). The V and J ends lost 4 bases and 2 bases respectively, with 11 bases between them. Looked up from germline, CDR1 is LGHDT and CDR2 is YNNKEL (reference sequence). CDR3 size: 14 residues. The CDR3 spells CASSPDRRNTEAFF. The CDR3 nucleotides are TGTGCCAGCAGCCCTGACAGGCGCAACACTGAAGCTTTCTTT.

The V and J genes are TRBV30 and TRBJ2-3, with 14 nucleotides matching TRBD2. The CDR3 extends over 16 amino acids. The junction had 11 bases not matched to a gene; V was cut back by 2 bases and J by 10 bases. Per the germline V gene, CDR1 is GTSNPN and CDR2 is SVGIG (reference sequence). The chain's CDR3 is CAWSLHGTSGGPAQYF. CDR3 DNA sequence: TGTGCCTGGAGTCTTCACGGGACTAGCGGGGGACCGGCGCAGTATTTT.

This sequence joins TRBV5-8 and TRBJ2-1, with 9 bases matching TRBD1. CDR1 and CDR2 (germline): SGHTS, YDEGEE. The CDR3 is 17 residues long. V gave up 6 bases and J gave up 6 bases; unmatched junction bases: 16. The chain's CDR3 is CASTFPMGDRVGNEQFF. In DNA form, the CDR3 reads TGTGCCAGCACGTTCCCCATGGGGGACAGGGTGGGCAATGAGCAGTTCTTC. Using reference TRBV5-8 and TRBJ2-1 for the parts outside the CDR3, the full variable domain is EAGVTQSPTHLIKTRGQQATLRCSPISGHTSVYWYQQALGLGLQFLLWYDEGEERNRGNFPPRFSGRQFPNYSSELNVNALELEDSALYLCASTFPMGDRVGNEQFFGPGTRLTVL.